These T cell receptor beta chains were read from a single sample in a study of T cell repertoires in cytomegalovirus infection. No cognate antigen is known for these TCRs. TCRdb used MiXCR to reprocess the reads, holding one entry per CDR3 protein. The sample yields around 58,000 distinct CDR3 sequences, 20% seen once. Sequences were derived from CD8+ T cells from cultured PBMCs, sampled from culture after CMV antigen stimulation. The source of these receptors is a human donor in good health (CMV status not recorded). Some clones in this sample may be carry-over from other donors' samples. Both conserved end residues are part of each CDR3. The D gene is left open where the match is weak. Size is stated for part of the rows, as once, few or many counts, or as a class when the clone is expanded.

clone_size	d_call	cdr3_length	v_call	j_call	cdr3_nt	cdr3_aa
.	.	14	TRBV20-1	TRBJ1-1	TGCAGTGCTAGAGAGCCGGACAAACACACTGAAGCTTTCTTT	CSAREPDKHTEAFF
few	.	16	TRBV7-6	TRBJ1-1	TGTGCCAGCAGCTTAGTTTGGAGGGAAGATAACACTGAAGCTTTCTTT	CASSLVWREDNTEAFF
few	.	14	TRBV27	TRBJ1-2	TGTGCCAGCAGTTTAGCAGGGCCTAACTATGGCTACACCTTC	CASSLAGPNYGYTF
once	.	14	TRBV7-9	TRBJ2-1	TGTGCCAGCAGCCCCTCGGACACTTACAATGAGCAGTTCTTC	CASSPSDTYNEQFF
.	.	15	TRBV2	TRBJ1-5	TGTGCCAGCTGTGTGTATCCCACGGGCAATCAGCCCCAGCATTTT	CASCVYPTGNQPQHF
few	TRBD1	17	TRBV14	TRBJ2-7	TGTGCCAGCAGCCAATGGCGGGGACAGGGAAGCTCCTACGAGCAGTACTTC	CASSQWRGQGSSYEQYF
.	TRBD2	14	TRBV7-6	TRBJ2-1	TGTGCCAGCAGTCGAAGCGGGGGGTCGAATGAGCAGTTCTTC	CASSRSGGSNEQFF
.	TRBD1	16	TRBV11-2	TRBJ1-6	TGTGCCAGCAGCTTCACCGGGACAGGAATCAATTCACCCCTCCACTTT	CASSFTGTGINSPLHF
.	TRBD1	15	TRBV7-6	TRBJ1-6	TGTGCCAGCAGCCCGGACAGGGGGTCCGTTTCACCCCTCCACTTT	CASSPDRGSVSPLHF
.	TRBD2	15	TRBV7-2	TRBJ2-2	TGTGCCATTCCACCGGGGGGTCCGAACACCGGGGAGCTGTTTTTT	CAIPPGGPNTGELFF
.	.	17	TRBV7-9	TRBJ2-6	TGTGCCAGCAGCCTAAAGGGCCTTTACTCTGGGGCCAACGTCCTGACTTTC	CASSLKGLYSGANVLTF
.	.	11	TRBV6-6	TRBJ2-7	TGTGCCAGCAGTTACGGCGGCGAGCAGTACTTC	CASSYGGEQYF
.	.	12	TRBV12-3/TRBV12-4	TRBJ1-2	TGTGCCAGCAGTTTGATGGACTATGGCTACACCTTC	CASSLMDYGYTF
once	.	15	TRBV7-2	TRBJ2-1	TGTGCCAGCAGCTTAGAACGGAAACTATACAATGAGCAGTTCTTC	CASSLERKLYNEQFF
.	.	14	TRBV7-2	TRBJ1-1	TGTGCCAGCAGCTTACGGATCATGAACACTGAAGCTTTCTTT	CASSLRIMNTEAFF
.	.	9	TRBV7-1	TRBJ2-7	TGTGCCACCGTAACCAGGCAGTACTTC	CATVTRQYF
few	.	14	TRBV9	TRBJ1-1	TGTGCCAGCAGCGTAGGGGAACGTGGTACTGAAGCTTTCTTT	CASSVGERGTEAFF
.	TRBD1	16	TRBV7-9	TRBJ1-4	TGTGCCAGCAGCTTCTCGCGGACAGGGGGAAATGAAAAACTGTTTTTT	CASSFSRTGGNEKLFF
few	.	14	TRBV12-3/TRBV12-4	TRBJ2-3	TGTGCCAGCAGTTTAGAGGGACCGGTAAATACGCAGTATTTT	CASSLEGPVNTQYF
few	.	15	TRBV7-6	TRBJ1-5	TGTGCCAGCAGCTTATCGGTGGGGAGCAATCAGCCCCAGCATTTT	CASSLSVGSNQPQHF
.	.	13	TRBV7-2	TRBJ1-2	TGTGCCAGCAACCCGGGCCCGCCGTATGGCTACACCTTC	CASNPGPPYGYTF
few	TRBD2	15	TRBV7-3	TRBJ2-3	TGTGCCAGCAGCCTTACTAGCGGGCAGACAGATACGCAGTATTTT	CASSLTSGQTDTQYF
.	TRBD1	14	TRBV7-6	TRBJ2-4	TGTGCCAGCAGCTCCGGACAGGGAATGGACATTCAGTACTTC	CASSSGQGMDIQYF
few	TRBD1	17	TRBV7-8	TRBJ2-6	TGTGCCAGCAGCTTAGCCCGACAGGGGTCTGGGGCCAACGTCCTGACTTTC	CASSLARQGSGANVLTF
.	.	12	TRBV7-2	TRBJ1-1	TGTGCCAGCAGTAGGGCGAACACTGAAGCTTTCTTT	CASSRANTEAFF
few	.	16	TRBV7-2	TRBJ2-1	TGTGCCAGCTGGCCCGTACGAGGGGGAGCTTACAATGAGCAGTTCTTC	CASWPVRGGAYNEQFF
once	TRBD1	12	TRBV11-2	TRBJ1-2	TGTGCCAGCACCCTTACAGGGGGCGGCTACACCTTC	CASTLTGGGYTF
.	.	15	TRBV27	TRBJ1-5	TGTGCCAGCAGTTTAAGCCAGTATAGCAATCAGCCCCAGCATTTT	CASSLSQYSNQPQHF
many	.	12	TRBV7-9	TRBJ2-7	TGTGCCAGCAGCTTAGGCTCCTACGGGCAGTACTTC	CASSLGSYGQYF
.	.	16	TRBV7-8	TRBJ1-1	TGTGCCAGCAGCGTGGAGGGACCTATTCATTACACTGAAGCTTTCTTT	CASSVEGPIHYTEAFF
.	TRBD1	16	TRBV7-6	TRBJ1-1	TGTGCCAGCAGCTTAAAGGACAGGGGCTTGAACACTGAAGCTTTCTTT	CASSLKDRGLNTEAFF
.	.	13	TRBV7-2	TRBJ1-5	TGTGCCAGCAGCTTAATTACCGGGGGGCCCCAGCATTTT	CASSLITGGPQHF
.	.	15	TRBV12-3/TRBV12-4	TRBJ2-7	TGTGCCAGCAGTTACCGGGACCCCATTGACTACGAGCAGTACTTC	CASSYRDPIDYEQYF
few	TRBD2	18	TRBV7-8	TRBJ2-2	TGTGCCAGCAGCCTACGGACTAGCGGGGGACAGAACACCGGGGAGCTGTTTTTT	CASSLRTSGGQNTGELFF
few	.	15	TRBV7-6	TRBJ2-7	TGTGCCAGCAGCTTAGTACCCTTCCTAGGAGACGAGCAGTACTTC	CASSLVPFLGDEQYF
few	.	14	TRBV5-6	TRBJ1-5	TGTGCCAGCAGCTTGCGGTCAGGGAAACAGCCCCAGCATTTT	CASSLRSGKQPQHF
many	.	12	TRBV4-1	TRBJ2-7	TGCGCCAGCAGCATCAGGGAGGACGAGCAGTACTTC	CASSIREDEQYF
few	.	15	TRBV2	TRBJ2-7	TGTGCCAGCAGTGAAATGGCAGGGGAATACTACGAGCAGTACTTC	CASSEMAGEYYEQYF
few	.	15	TRBV12-3/TRBV12-4	TRBJ1-4	TGTGCCAGCAGTCCCCACCTTGGGGCAGGGGAAAAACTGTTTTTT	CASSPHLGAGEKLFF
.	TRBD1	15	TRBV6-2/TRBV6-3	TRBJ2-7	TGTGCCAGCAGTTACTCACCTGACAGGGGATACGAGCAGTACTTC	CASSYSPDRGYEQYF
.	TRBD1	12	TRBV7-2	TRBJ1-2	TGTGCCAGCTACAGGGGCGGATATGGCTACACCTTC	CASYRGGYGYTF
.	.	16	TRBV7-9	TRBJ1-5	TGTGCCAGCAGCTTGATCGGGGAGGGGAGCAATCAGCCCCAGCATTTT	CASSLIGEGSNQPQHF
.	TRBD1	16	TRBV7-2	TRBJ1-1	TGTGCCAGCAGCTCCCAGGGGGCGGGCTCGAACACTGAAGCTTTCTTT	CASSSQGAGSNTEAFF
few	.	15	TRBV6-1	TRBJ2-3	TGTGCCAGCCTTAATAGGGAATTTAGCACAGATACGCAGTATTTT	CASLNREFSTDTQYF
.	.	15	TRBV5-4	TRBJ1-1	TGTGCCAGCAGTTACGGACTGTTGGGGAACACTGAAGCTTTCTTT	CASSYGLLGNTEAFF
few	.	13	TRBV20-1	TRBJ1-5	TGCAGTGCACCAATAATGGTCGGGCAGCCCCAGCATTTT	CSAPIMVGQPQHF
.	.	15	TRBV7-9	TRBJ1-1	TGTGCCAGCAGTTCCCCTCTCGCAATGAACACTGAAGCTTTCTTT	CASSSPLAMNTEAFF
.	.	15	TRBV28	TRBJ1-5	TGTGCCAGCACCCCCTGGGGAAATAGCAATCAGCCCCAGCATTTT	CASTPWGNSNQPQHF
once	.	14	TRBV5-5	TRBJ2-1	TGTGCCAGCAGCTGGAGGGACGGCTACAATGAGCAGTTCTTC	CASSWRDGYNEQFF
few	TRBD2	20	TRBV7-2	TRBJ2-1	TGTGCCAGCAGCCCCCTTGCTCCAATAGCGGGGGAATCGGGATACAATGAGCAGTTCTTC	CASSPLAPIAGESGYNEQFF
few	.	14	TRBV19	TRBJ1-2	TGTGCCAGTACTACTAATCAGGGAGACTATGGCTACACCTTC	CASTTNQGDYGYTF
.	.	15	TRBV7-9	TRBJ1-1	TGTGCCAGCAGCTTAGGGCAGGGCCTGAACACTGAAGCTTTCTTT	CASSLGQGLNTEAFF
few	TRBD1	14	TRBV19	TRBJ1-2	TGTGCCAGTAGCCCTGGACAGGGGGCCTATGGCTACACCTTC	CASSPGQGAYGYTF